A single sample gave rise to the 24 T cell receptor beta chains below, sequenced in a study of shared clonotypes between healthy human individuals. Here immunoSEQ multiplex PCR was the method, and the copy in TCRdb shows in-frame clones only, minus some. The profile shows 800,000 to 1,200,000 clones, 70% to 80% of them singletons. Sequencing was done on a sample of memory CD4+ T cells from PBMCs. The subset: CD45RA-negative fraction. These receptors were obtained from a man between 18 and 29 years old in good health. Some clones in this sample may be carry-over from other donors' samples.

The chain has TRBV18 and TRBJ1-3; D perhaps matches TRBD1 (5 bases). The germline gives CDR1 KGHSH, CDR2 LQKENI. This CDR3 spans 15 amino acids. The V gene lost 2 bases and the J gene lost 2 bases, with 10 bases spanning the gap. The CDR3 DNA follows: TGTGCCAGCTCACCAAGACAGATAACTGGAAACACCATATATTTT. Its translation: CASSPRQITGNTIYF.

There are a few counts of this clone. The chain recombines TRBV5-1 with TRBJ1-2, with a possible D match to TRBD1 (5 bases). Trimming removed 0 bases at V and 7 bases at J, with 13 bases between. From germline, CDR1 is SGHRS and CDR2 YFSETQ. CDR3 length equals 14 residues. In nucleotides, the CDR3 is TGCGCCAGCAGCTTGGAGGGGCCCCGGGCTGGCTACACCTTC. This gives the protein CASSLEGPRAGYTF.

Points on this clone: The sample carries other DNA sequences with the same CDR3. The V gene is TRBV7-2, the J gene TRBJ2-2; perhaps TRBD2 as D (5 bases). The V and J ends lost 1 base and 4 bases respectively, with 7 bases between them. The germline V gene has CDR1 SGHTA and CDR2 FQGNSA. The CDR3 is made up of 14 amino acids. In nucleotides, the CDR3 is TGTGCCAGCAGCTTAGGCGGGTCCACCGGGGAGCTGTTTTTT. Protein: CASSLGGSTGELFF.

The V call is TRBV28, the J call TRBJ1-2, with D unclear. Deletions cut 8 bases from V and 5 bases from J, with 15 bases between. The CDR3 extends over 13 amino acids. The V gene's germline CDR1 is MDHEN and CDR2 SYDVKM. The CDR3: CASLEGFLYGYTF. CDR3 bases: TGTGCCAGCCTTGAAGGGTTTCTATATGGCTACACCTTC.

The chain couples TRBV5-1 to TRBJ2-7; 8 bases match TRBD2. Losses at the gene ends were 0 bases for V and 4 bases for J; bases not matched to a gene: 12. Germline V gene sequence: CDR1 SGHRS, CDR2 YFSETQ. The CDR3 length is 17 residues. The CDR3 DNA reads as TGCGCCAGCAGCTTGGGACTAGCGCGGGAAGGCAGGTACGAGCAGTACTTC. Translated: CASSLGLAREGRYEQYF.

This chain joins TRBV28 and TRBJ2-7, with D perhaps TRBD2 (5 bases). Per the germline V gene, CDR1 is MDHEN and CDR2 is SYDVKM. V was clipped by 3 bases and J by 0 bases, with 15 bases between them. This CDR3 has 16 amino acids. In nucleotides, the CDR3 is TGTGCCAGCAGTTTCCCGGGAACGATTTCCTCCTACGAGCAGTACTTC. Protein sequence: CASSFPGTISSYEQYF.

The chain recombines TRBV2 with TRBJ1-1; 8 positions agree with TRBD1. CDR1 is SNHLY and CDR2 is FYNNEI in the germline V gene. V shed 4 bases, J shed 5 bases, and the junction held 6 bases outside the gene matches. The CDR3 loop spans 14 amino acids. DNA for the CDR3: TGTGCCAGCAGTGGCCGGACAGGGAGGACTGAAGCTTTCTTT. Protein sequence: CASSGRTGRTEAFF. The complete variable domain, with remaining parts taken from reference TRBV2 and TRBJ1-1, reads EPEVTQTPSHQVTQMGQEVILRCVPISNHLYFYWYRQILGQKVEFLVSFYNNEISEKSEIFDDQFSVERPDGSNFTLKIRSTKLEDSAMYFCASSGRTGRTEAFFGQGTRLTVV.

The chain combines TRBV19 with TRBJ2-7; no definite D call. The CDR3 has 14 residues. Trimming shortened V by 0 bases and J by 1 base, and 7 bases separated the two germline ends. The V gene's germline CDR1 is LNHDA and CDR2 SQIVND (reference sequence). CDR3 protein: CASSIESGSYEQYF. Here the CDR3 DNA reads TGTGCCAGTAGTATAGAGTCCGGATCCTACGAGCAGTACTTC.

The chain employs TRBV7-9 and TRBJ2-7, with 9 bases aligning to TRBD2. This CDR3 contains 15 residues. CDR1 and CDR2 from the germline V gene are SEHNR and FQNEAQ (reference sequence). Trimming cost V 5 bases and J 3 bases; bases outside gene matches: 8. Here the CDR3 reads CASSPHAGGNYEQYF. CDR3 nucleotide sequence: TGTGCCAGCAGCCCCCACGCGGGAGGGAACTACGAGCAGTACTTC.

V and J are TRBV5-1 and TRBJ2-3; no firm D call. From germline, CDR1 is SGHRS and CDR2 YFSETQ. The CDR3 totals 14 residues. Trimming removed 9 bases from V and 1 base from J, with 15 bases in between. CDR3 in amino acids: CATTPVEGTDTQYF. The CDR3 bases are TGCGCCACCACCCCCGTGGAAGGCACAGATACGCAGTATTTT.

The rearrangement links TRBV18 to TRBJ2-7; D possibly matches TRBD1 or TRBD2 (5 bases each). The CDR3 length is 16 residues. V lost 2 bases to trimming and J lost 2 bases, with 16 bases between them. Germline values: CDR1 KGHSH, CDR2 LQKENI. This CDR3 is CASSPRSAGTTYEQYF. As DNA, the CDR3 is TGTGCCAGCTCACCAAGGTCGGCAGGGACCACCTACGAGCAGTACTTC.

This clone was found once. The CDR3: CATSLNDRGGYGYTF. The CDR3 DNA reads TGTGCCACCAGCCTAAATGACAGGGGCGGCTATGGCTACACCTTC. The chain has TRBV15 and TRBJ1-2; the match to TRBD1 covers 8 bases. The germline gives CDR1 LNHNV, CDR2 YYDKDF (reference sequence). The J segment lost 4 bases and the V segment lost 5 bases, leaving 9 bases of the junction unmatched. The CDR3 spans 15 residues.

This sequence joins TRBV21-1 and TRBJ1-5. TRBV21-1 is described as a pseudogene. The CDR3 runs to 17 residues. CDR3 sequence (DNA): TGTGCCAGCAGCAAAGCGCTCATACGAAGCGGCAATCAGCCCCAGCATTTT. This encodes CASSKALIRSGNQPQHF.

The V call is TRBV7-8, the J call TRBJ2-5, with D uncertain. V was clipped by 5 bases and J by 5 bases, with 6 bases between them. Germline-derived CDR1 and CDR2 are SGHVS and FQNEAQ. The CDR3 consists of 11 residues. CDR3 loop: CASSPQETQYF. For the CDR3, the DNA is TGTGCCAGCAGCCCGCAGGAGACCCAGTACTTC.

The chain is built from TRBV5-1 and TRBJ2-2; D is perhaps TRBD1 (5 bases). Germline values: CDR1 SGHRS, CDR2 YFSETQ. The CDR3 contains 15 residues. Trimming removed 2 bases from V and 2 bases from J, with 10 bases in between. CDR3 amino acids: CASSFPQGNTGELFF. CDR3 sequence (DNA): TGCGCCAGCAGCTTTCCCCAGGGTAACACCGGGGAGCTGTTTTTT.

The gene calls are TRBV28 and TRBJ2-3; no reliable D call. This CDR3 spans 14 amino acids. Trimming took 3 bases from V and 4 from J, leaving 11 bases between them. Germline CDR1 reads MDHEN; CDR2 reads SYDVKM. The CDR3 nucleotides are TGTGCCAGCAGTTTTTCGGTGTGGTCAGATACGCAGTATTTT. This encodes CASSFSVWSDTQYF.

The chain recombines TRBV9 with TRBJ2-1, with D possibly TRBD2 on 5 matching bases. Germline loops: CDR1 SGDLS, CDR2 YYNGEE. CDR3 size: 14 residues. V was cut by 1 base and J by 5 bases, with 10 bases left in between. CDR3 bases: TGTGCCAGCAGCGTACAGACTACTCACAATGAGCAGTTCTTC. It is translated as CASSVQTTHNEQFF.

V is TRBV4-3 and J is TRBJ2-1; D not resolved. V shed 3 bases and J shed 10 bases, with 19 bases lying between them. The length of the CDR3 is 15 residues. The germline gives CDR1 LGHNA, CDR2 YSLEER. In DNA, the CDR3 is TGCGCCAGCAGCCACGATTTGGAACCGGTCGGAGAGCAGTTCTTC. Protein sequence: CASSHDLEPVGEQFF.

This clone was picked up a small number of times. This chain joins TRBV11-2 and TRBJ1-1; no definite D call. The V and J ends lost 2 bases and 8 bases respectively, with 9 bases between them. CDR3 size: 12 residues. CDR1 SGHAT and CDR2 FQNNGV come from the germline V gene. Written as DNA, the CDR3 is TGTGCCAGCAGCTTATCCGGCAGGGAAGCTTTCTTT. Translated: CASSLSGREAFF. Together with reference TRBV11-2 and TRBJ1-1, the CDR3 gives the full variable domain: EAGVAQSPRYKIIEKRQSVAFWCNPISGHATLYWYQQILGQGPKLLIQFQNNGVVDDSQLPKDRFSAERLKGVDSTLKIQPAKLEDSAVYLCASSLSGREAFFGQGTRLTVV.

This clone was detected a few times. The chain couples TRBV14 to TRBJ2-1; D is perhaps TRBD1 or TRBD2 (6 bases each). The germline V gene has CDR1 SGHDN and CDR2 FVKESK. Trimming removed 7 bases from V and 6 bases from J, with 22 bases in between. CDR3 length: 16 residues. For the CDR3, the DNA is TGTGCCAGCACCGCCGGGGGCGGACCGGTGGGCAATGAGCAGTTCTTC. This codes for CASTAGGGPVGNEQFF.

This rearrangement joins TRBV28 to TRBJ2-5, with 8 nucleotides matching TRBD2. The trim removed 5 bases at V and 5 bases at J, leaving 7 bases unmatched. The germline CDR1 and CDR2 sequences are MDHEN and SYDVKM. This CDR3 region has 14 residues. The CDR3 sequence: CASSARLAQETQYF. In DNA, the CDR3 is TGTGCCAGCAGTGCCAGACTAGCGCAGGAGACCCAGTACTTC.

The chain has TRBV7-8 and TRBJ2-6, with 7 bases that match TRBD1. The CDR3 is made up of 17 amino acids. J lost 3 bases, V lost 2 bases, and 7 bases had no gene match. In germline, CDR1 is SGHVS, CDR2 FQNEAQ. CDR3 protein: CASSLRADRVGANVLTF. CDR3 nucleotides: TGTGCCAGCAGCTTACGGGCAGACAGGGTTGGGGCCAACGTCCTGACTTTC.

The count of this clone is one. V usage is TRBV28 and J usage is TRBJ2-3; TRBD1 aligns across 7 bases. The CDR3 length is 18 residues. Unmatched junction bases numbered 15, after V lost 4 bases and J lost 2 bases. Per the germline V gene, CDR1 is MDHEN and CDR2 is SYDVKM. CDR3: CASSSPGQAAHHTDTQYF. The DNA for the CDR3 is TGTGCCAGCAGTTCCCCCGGACAGGCAGCCCATCACACAGATACGCAGTATTTT.

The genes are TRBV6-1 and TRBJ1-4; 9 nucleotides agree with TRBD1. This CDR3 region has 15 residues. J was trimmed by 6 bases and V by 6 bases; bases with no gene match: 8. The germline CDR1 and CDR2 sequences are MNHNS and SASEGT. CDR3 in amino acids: CASSGRGDRDEKLFF. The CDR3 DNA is TGTGCCAGCAGCGGGCGCGGGGACAGGGATGAAAAACTGTTTTTT.